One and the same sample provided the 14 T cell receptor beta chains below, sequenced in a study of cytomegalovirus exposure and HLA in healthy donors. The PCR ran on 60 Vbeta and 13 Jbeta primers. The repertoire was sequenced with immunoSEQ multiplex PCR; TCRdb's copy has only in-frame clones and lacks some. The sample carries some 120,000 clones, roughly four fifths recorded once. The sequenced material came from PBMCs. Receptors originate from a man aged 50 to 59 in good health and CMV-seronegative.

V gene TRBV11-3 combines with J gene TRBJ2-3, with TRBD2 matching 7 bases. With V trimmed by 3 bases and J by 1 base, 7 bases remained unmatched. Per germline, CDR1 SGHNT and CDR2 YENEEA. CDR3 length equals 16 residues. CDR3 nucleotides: TGTGCCAGCAGCTTCGGGAGGTCCCTGGGCACAGATACGCAGTATTTT. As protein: CASSFGRSLGTDTQYF.

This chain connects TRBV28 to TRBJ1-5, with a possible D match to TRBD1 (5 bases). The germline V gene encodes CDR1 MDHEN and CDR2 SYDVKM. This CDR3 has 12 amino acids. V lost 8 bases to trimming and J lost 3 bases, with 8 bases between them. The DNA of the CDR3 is TGTGCCAGCCAGGGTCCCAATCAGCCCCAGCATTTT. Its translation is CASQGPNQPQHF.

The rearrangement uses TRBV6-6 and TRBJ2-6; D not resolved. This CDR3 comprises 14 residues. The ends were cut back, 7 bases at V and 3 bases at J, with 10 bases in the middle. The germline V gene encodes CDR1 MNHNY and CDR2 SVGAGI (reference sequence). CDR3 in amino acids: CASIRGGGANVLTF. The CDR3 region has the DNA TGTGCCAGCATCAGAGGTGGTGGGGCCAACGTCCTGACTTTC.

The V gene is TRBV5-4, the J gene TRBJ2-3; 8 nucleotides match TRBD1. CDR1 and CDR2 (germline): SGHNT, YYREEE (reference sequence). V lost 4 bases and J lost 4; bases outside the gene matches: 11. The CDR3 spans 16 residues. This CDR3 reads CASSNRDRIGADTQYF. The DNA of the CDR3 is TGTGCCAGCAGCAACCGGGACAGGATAGGCGCAGATACGCAGTATTTT. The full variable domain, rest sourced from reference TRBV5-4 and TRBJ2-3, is ETGVTQSPTHLIKTRGQQVTLRCSSQSGHNTVSWYQQALGQGPQFIFQYYREEENGRGNFPPRFSGLQFPNYSSELNVNALELDDSALYLCASSNRDRIGADTQYFGPGTRLTVL.

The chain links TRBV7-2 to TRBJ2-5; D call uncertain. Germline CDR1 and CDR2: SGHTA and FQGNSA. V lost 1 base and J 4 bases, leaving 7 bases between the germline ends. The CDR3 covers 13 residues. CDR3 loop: CASSLGSRETQYF. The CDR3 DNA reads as TGTGCCAGCAGCTTAGGGAGTCGAGAGACCCAGTACTTC.

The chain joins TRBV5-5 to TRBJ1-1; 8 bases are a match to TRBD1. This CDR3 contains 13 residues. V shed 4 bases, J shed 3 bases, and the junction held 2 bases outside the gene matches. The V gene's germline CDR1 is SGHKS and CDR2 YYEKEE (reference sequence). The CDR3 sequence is CASSPDRDTEAFF. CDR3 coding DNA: TGTGCCAGCAGCCCGGACAGGGACACTGAAGCTTTCTTT.

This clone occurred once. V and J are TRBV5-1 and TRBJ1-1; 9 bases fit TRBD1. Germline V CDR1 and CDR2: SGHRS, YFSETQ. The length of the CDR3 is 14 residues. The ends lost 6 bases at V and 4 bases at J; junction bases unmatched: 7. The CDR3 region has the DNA TGCGCCAGCACAGAGCTGGGACAGGGCACTGAAGCTTTCTTT. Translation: CASTELGQGTEAFF.

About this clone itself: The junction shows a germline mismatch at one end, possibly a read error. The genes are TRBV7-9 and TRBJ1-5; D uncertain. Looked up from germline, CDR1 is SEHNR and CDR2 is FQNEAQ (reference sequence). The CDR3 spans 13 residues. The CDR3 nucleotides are TGTTCCAGCAGCTTCCATAGCAATCAGCCCCAGCATTTT. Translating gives CSSSFHSNQPQHF.

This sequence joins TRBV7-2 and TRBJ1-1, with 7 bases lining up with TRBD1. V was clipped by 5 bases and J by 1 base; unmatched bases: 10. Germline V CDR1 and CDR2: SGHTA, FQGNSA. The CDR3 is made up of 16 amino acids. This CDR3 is CASSPTWTGKNTEAFF. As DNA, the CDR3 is TGTGCCAGCAGCCCAACCTGGACAGGCAAGAACACTGAAGCTTTCTTT. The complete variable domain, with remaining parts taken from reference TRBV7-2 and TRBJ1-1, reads GAGVSQSPSNKVTEKGKDVELRCDPISGHTALYWYRQSLGQGLEFLIYFQGNSAPDKSGLPSDRFSAERTGGSVSTLTIQRTQQEDSAVYLCASSPTWTGKNTEAFFGQGTRLTVV.

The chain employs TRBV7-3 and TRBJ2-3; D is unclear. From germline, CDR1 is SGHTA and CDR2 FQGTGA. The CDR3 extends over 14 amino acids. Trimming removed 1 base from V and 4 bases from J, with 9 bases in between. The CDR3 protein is CASSLIGRSDTQYF. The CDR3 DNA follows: TGTGCCAGCAGCTTAATCGGTCGGTCAGATACGCAGTATTTT. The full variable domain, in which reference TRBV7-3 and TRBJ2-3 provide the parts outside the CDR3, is GAGVSQTPSNKVTEKGKYVELRCDPISGHTALYWYRQSLGQGPEFLIYFQGTGAADDSGLPNDRFFAVRPEGSVSTLKIQRTERGDSAVYLCASSLIGRSDTQYFGPGTRLTVL.

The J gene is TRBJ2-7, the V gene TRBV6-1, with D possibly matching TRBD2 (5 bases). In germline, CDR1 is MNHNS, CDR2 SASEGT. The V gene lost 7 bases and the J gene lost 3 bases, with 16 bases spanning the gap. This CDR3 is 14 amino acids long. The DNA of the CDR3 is TGTGCCAGCATGTCGTTAGGGAGTATCTACGAGCAGTACTTC. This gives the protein CASMSLGSIYEQYF.

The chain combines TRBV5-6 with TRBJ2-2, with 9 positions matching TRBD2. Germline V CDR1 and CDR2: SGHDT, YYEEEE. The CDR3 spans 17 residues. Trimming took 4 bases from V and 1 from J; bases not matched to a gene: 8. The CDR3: CASSRRLAVRNTGELFF. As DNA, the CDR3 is TGTGCCAGCAGCCGACGACTAGCGGTTAGGAACACCGGGGAGCTGTTTTTT.

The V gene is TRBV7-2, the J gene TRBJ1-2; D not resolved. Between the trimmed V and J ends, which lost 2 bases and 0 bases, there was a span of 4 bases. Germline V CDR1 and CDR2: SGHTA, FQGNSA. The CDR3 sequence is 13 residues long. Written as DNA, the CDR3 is TGTGCCAGCAGCTTAAGCGCTAACTATGGCTACACCTTC. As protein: CASSLSANYGYTF.

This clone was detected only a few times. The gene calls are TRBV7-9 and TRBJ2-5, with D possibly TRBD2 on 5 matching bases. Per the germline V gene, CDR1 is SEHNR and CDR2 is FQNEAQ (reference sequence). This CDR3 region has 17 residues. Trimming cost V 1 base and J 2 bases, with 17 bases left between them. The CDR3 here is CASSLESGGGGQETQYF. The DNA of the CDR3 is TGTGCCAGCAGCTTAGAATCTGGAGGAGGCGGACAAGAGACCCAGTACTTC.